The T cell receptor beta chain described here comes from a study of T cell repertoires in cytomegalovirus infection. Study as a whole: From public TCR beta signatures came an indication of both CMV infection and matching HLA type.

TCRdb passed the reads through MiXCR, listing each CDR3 protein once. The repertoire holds 600,000 to 700,000 distinct CDR3 sequences, around a third seen once, with 18% in the top ten. About this clonotype: The target antigen is unknown.

This CDR3 is built from 13 residues. The V gene's germline CDR1 is LGHNT and CDR2 FRNRAP. The V end was cut by 1 base, the J end by 3 bases, with 4 bases between. The clonotype originates from a human donor in good health (CMV status not recorded). Some clones in this sample may be carry-over from other donors' samples. Sequencing used cultured PBMCs, obtained from culture after CMV antigen stimulation. V and J are TRBV12-5 and TRBJ1-5, with D uncertain. CDR3 nucleotide sequence: TGTGCTAGTGGTTTGGACCACAATCAGCCCCAGCATTTT. Its protein product is CASGLDHNQPQHF.